This passage covers 25 T cell receptor beta chains from one sample sequenced in a study of cytomegalovirus exposure and HLA in healthy donors. The PCR employed 60 Vbeta primers together with 13 Jbeta primers. Measured with immunoSEQ multiplex PCR; TCRdb has only the in-frame clones, and not every one. The sample records some 160,000 clones, around 80% being singletons. The specimen was PBMCs. The receptors come from a middle-aged man in good health and CMV-seropositive.

In its sample, this clone was seen once. V is TRBV10-2 and J is TRBJ1-2; a possible D gene is TRBD1 (5 bases). Germline V gene sequence: CDR1 WSHSY, CDR2 SAAADI. V lost 7 bases to trimming and J lost 2 bases, with 11 bases between them. This CDR3 comprises 13 residues. CDR3 nucleotides: TGCGCCAGCACGGGGGGGGTAAACTATGGCTACACCTTC. Translated: CASTGGVNYGYTF.

CDR3: CASSLETAYYGYTF. The CDR3 DNA sequence: TGTGCCAGCAGCTTGGAGACAGCCTACTATGGCTACACCTTC. The gene calls are TRBV5-8 and TRBJ1-2; D perhaps matches TRBD1 (5 bases). V was shortened by 0 bases and J by 3 bases, with 9 bases between the two germline ends. The CDR3 spans 14 residues. Germline lookup yields CDR1 SGHTS and CDR2 YDEGEE.

This clone was found a few times. The rearrangement links TRBV6-1 to TRBJ2-7; possible D gene TRBD2, 5 bases. The germline gives CDR1 MNHNS, CDR2 SASEGT. The CDR3 spans 16 residues. V shed 6 bases and J shed 6 bases, with 24 bases lying between them. The CDR3 is CASSELLRLRGPEQYF. As DNA, the CDR3 is TGTGCCAGCAGCGAACTGTTACGACTACGCGGGCCCGAGCAGTACTTC.

The V and J genes are TRBV11-2 and TRBJ2-3; 8 nucleotides agree with TRBD1. Germline V gene sequence: CDR1 SGHAT, CDR2 FQNNGV. The length of the CDR3 is 15 residues. J lost 7 bases, V lost 8 bases, and 14 bases had no gene match. The CDR3 reads CASGAGTGAIYTQYF. CDR3 DNA sequence: TGTGCCAGCGGAGCCGGGACAGGAGCAATTTATACGCAGTATTTT. Combining the CDR3 with reference TRBV11-2 and TRBJ2-3 gives the whole variable domain EAGVAQSPRYKIIEKRQSVAFWCNPISGHATLYWYQQILGQGPKLLIQFQNNGVVDDSQLPKDRFSAERLKGVDSTLKIQPAKLEDSAVYLCASGAGTGAIYTQYFGPGTRLTVL.

CDR3 in amino acids: CASSLFPSGRAYNEQFF. Here the CDR3 DNA reads TGTGCCAGCAGTTTATTCCCTAGCGGGAGGGCCTACAATGAGCAGTTCTTC. This chain connects TRBV27 to TRBJ2-1, with 12 bases identical to TRBD2. Germline trimming cut 1 base from V and 2 bases from J; bases unmatched to any gene: 3. The CDR3 consists of 17 residues. Germline V lookup: CDR1 MNHEY, CDR2 SMNVEV (reference sequence).

The CDR3 region is CASSDRSKGANVLTF. DNA of the CDR3: TGTGCCAGCAGCGACAGGAGTAAGGGGGCCAACGTCCTGACTTTC. The chain uses TRBV7-9 and TRBJ2-6; perhaps TRBD1 as D (6 bases). Trimming took 5 bases from V and 4 from J, leaving 12 bases between them. The germline CDR1 and CDR2 sequences are SEHNR and FQNEAQ (reference sequence). The CDR3 is 15 amino acids.

The gene calls are TRBV27 and TRBJ2-3; a weak D match, TRBD2 (6 bases). This CDR3 is built from 17 residues. Germline V gene sequence: CDR1 MNHEY, CDR2 SMNVEV (reference sequence). V lost 5 bases to trimming and J lost 2 bases, with 20 bases between them. For the CDR3, the DNA is TGTGCCAGCAGTCCAGATCTAGCGAGCTTCCCCACAGATACGCAGTATTTT. It yields the protein CASSPDLASFPTDTQYF.

The chain employs TRBV6-4 and TRBJ1-6, with a weak D call TRBD1 (6 bases). CDR3 size: 16 residues. Germline V CDR1 and CDR2: MRHNA, SNTAGT. Trimming removed 2 bases at V and 8 bases at J, with 16 bases between. The chain's CDR3 is CASSDPYRAEYSPLHF. The DNA of the CDR3 is TGTGCCAGCAGTGACCCCTACAGGGCCGAATATTCACCCCTCCACTTT.

The rearrangement uses TRBV7-9 and TRBJ1-1, with 10 positions matching TRBD1. J was trimmed by 6 bases and V by 1 base; bases with no gene match: 2. Germline CDR1 and CDR2: SEHNR and FQNEAQ (reference sequence). The CDR3 consists of 14 residues. Here the CDR3 DNA reads TGTGCCAGCAGCTTAGTAGGGACAGGGGCTGAAGCTTTCTTT. It is translated as CASSLVGTGAEAFF. The entire variable domain, with the rest obtained from reference TRBV7-9 and TRBJ1-1, is as follows: DTGVSQNPRHKITKRGQNVTFRCDPISEHNRLYWYRQTLGQGPEFLTYFQNEAQLEKSRLLSDRFSAERPKGSFSTLEIQRTEQGDSAMYLCASSLVGTGAEAFFGQGTRLTVV.

The chain carries TRBV5-4 and TRBJ2-5, with TRBD2 matching 13 bases. This CDR3 region has 17 residues. Germline trimming cut 4 bases from V and 4 bases from J; bases unmatched to any gene: 10. Germline loops: CDR1 SGHNT, CDR2 YYREEE (reference sequence). This chain's CDR3 is CASSTPTSGRARETQYF. As DNA, the CDR3 is TGTGCCAGCAGCACTCCTACTAGCGGGAGGGCCAGAGAGACCCAGTACTTC.

To note about this clone: It is likely a read error: a sequence one base away is far more abundant. The J gene is TRBJ1-1, the V gene TRBV5-6; no definite D call. Trimming took 0 bases from V and 4 from J, leaving 4 bases between them. Germline CDR1 is SGHDT and CDR2 is YYEEEE. CDR3 length: 12 amino acids. Written as DNA, the CDR3 is TGTGCCAGCAGCTTGGTGAGCACTGAAGCTTTCTTT. Translated: CASSLVSTEAFF.

V is TRBV10-3 and J is TRBJ2-2; D gene unclear. Germline loops: CDR1 ENHRY, CDR2 SYGVKD. The CDR3 has 14 residues. Trimming left V 2 bases short and J 4 bases short, with 8 bases between. The CDR3 region is CAISEEVPTGELFF. The CDR3 nucleotides are TGTGCCATCAGTGAGGAGGTTCCCACCGGGGAGCTGTTTTTT.

The chain is built from TRBV19 and TRBJ2-7; 8 bases match TRBD1. The ends lost 6 bases at V and 0 bases at J; junction bases unmatched: 7. Germline V gene data show CDR1 as LNHDA and CDR2 as SQIVND (reference sequence). This CDR3 comprises 15 residues. The DNA of the CDR3 is TGTGCCAGTAGGGCTCTGGACAGGGACTCCTACGAGCAGTACTTC. As protein: CASRALDRDSYEQYF.

This clone has more than one count but fewer than ten. This rearrangement joins TRBV6-5 to TRBJ2-7, with 8 bases identical to TRBD2. The CDR3 contains 15 residues. The junction had 8 bases not matched to a gene; V was cut back by 2 bases and J by 5 bases. CDR1 and CDR2 (germline): MNHEY, SVGAGI. Written as DNA, the CDR3 is TGTGCCAGCAGTTACAATGTGGGGACTAGGAACGAGCAGTACGTC. It yields the protein CASSYNVGTRNEQYV.

The V and J genes are TRBV6-5 and TRBJ2-7, with TRBD2 identical over 7 bases. The germline V gene encodes CDR1 MNHEY and CDR2 SVGAGI. The CDR3 covers 14 residues. The ends lost 4 bases at V and 5 bases at J; junction bases unmatched: 8. CDR3 DNA: TGTGCCAGCAGTTGGGGGGGGGTCCGGGACGAGCAGTACTTC. Protein sequence: CASSWGGVRDEQYF.

J is TRBJ1-1 and V is TRBV30; D uncertain. Per germline, CDR1 GTSNPN and CDR2 SVGIG (reference sequence). The CDR3 consists of 13 residues. Trimming cost V 5 bases and J 1 base, with 11 bases left between them. The CDR3 bases are TGTGCCTGGCTTACGGTATCGAACACTGAAGCTTTCTTT. Encoded protein: CAWLTVSNTEAFF.

The chain combines TRBV27 with TRBJ2-7; TRBD2 matches at 14 bases. V shed 9 bases and J 2 bases; nucleotides not matched to a gene: 6. Germline lookup yields CDR1 MNHEY and CDR2 SMNVEV (reference sequence). The CDR3 has 15 residues. The CDR3 DNA sequence: TGTGCCAGTGCGGGACTAGCGGGAGAAACCTACGAGCAGTACGTC. This encodes CASAGLAGETYEQYV.

This chain links TRBV2 with TRBJ1-1; D uncertain. Trimming removed 5 bases from V and 7 bases from J, with 5 bases in between. The CDR3 has 10 residues. The germline gives CDR1 SNHLY, CDR2 FYNNEI. CDR3 nucleotide sequence: TGTGCCAGCAGTCTACTTGAAGCTTTCTTT. The encoded protein is CASSLLEAFF.

V and J are TRBV18 and TRBJ2-7; maybe TRBD1 (6 bases). With 0 bases removed from V and 4 bases from J, the gap between germline ends came to 10 bases. Per the germline V gene, CDR1 is KGHSH and CDR2 is LQKENI. The CDR3 is 14 amino acids. In DNA form, the CDR3 reads TGTGCCAGCTCACCACCTGACAGGCTTTACGAGCAGTACTTC. This sequence encodes CASSPPDRLYEQYF.

This rearrangement joins TRBV18 to TRBJ2-7; D gene uncertain. There are 13 residues in the CDR3. Looked up from germline, CDR1 is KGHSH and CDR2 is LQKENI. V lost 3 bases and J lost 4, with 10 bases in between. CDR3 region: CASSPTERYEQYF. CDR3 sequence (DNA): TGTGCCAGCTCACCTACGGAGAGGTACGAGCAGTACTTC. Complete variable domain (other parts from reference TRBV18 and TRBJ2-7): NAGVMQNPRHLVRRRGQEARLRCSPMKGHSHVYWYRQLPEEGLKFMVYLQKENIIDESGMPKERFSAEFPKEGPSILRIQQVVRGDSAAYFCASSPTERYEQYFGPGTRLTVT.

V and J are TRBV15 and TRBJ2-2, with 9 bases matching TRBD1. This CDR3 region has 17 residues. Germline trimming cut 0 bases from V and 6 bases from J; bases unmatched to any gene: 8. Germline CDR1 is LNHNV and CDR2 is YYDKDF (reference sequence). CDR3 loop: CATSREGDREAAGELFF. The DNA of the CDR3 is TGTGCCACCAGCAGAGAGGGGGACAGGGAGGCGGCCGGGGAGCTGTTTTTT.

The rearrangement joins TRBV2 to TRBJ1-1; 7 bases line up with TRBD1. The V gene end was trimmed by 9 bases and the J gene end by 3 bases; junction bases not matched to a gene: 7. The length of the CDR3 is 13 residues. Per germline, CDR1 SNHLY and CDR2 FYNNEI. CDR3 protein: CAREGAGDTEAFF. In nucleotides, the CDR3 is TGTGCCAGAGAGGGGGCCGGGGACACTGAAGCTTTCTTT.

The V and J genes are TRBV7-9 and TRBJ1-1; unclear D gene. Germline V gives CDR1 SEHNR, CDR2 FQNEAQ (reference sequence). V was shortened by 3 bases and J by 8 bases, with 31 bases between the two germline ends. CDR3 length: 19 amino acids. In DNA form, the CDR3 reads TGTGCCAGCAGCTTTGTTGAGGGCTTCGGTCGGACGGCGAACGGGGAAGCTTTCTTT. Its translation is CASSFVEGFGRTANGEAFF. Full variable domain (outside the CDR3, taken from reference TRBV7-9 and TRBJ1-1): DTGVSQNPRHKITKRGQNVTFRCDPISEHNRLYWYRQTLGQGPEFLTYFQNEAQLEKSRLLSDRFSAERPKGSFSTLEIQRTEQGDSAMYLCASSFVEGFGRTANGEAFFGQGTRLTVV.

The chain links TRBV10-1 to TRBJ1-4; the match to TRBD1 covers 7 bases. CDR3 length equals 14 residues. Germline values: CDR1 WNHNN, CDR2 SYGVQD (reference sequence). The ends lost 6 bases at V and 7 bases at J; junction bases unmatched: 8. The CDR3 nucleotides read TGCGCCAGCAGGAGGGACAGACCCAGTGAAAAACTGTTTTTT. Translated: CASRRDRPSEKLFF.

The V and J genes are TRBV5-1 and TRBJ2-7; possibly TRBD2 for D (5 bases). The CDR3 length is 16 residues. Trimming left V 0 bases short and J 0 bases short, with 13 bases between. The germline V gene encodes CDR1 SGHRS and CDR2 YFSETQ. The CDR3 sequence is CASSLGSGSASYEQYF. The CDR3 DNA reads as TGCGCCAGCAGCTTGGGGTCTGGTAGCGCCTCCTACGAGCAGTACTTC.